The sequence of this T cell receptor (beta chain) was determined in a study of cytomegalovirus exposure and HLA in healthy donors. Study-wide results and caveats: Researchers catalogued around 150 TCR beta chains as cytomegalovirus-associated.

The repertoire was sequenced with immunoSEQ multiplex PCR; TCRdb's copy has only in-frame clones and lacks some. The sample holds around 300,000 clones, 75% to 90% seen once. To note about this clone: Its specificity is not known.

The CDR3 sequence is 14 residues long. Germline CDR1 is GTSNPN and CDR2 is SVGIG (reference sequence). V lost 7 bases and J lost 3, with 15 bases in between. The chain couples TRBV30 to TRBJ1-4; tentative D call: TRBD1 (5 bases). The TCR comes from a woman aged 25 to 39 in good health and CMV-seropositive. The specimen sequenced was PBMCs. The CDR3 region is CASDLTEPNEKLFF. As DNA, the CDR3 is TGTGCCTCGGACCTGACAGAGCCTAATGAAAAACTGTTTTTT.